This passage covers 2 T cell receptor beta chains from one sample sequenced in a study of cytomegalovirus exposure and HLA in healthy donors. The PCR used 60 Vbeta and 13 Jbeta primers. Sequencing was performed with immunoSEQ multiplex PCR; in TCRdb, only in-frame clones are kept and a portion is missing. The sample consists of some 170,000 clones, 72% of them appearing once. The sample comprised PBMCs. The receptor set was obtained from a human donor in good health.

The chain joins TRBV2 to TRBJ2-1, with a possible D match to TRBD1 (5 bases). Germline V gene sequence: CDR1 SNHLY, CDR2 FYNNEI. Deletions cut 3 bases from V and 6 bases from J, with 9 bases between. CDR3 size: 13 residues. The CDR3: CASSEATANEQFF. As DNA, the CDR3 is TGTGCCAGCAGTGAGGCGACAGCCAATGAGCAGTTCTTC.

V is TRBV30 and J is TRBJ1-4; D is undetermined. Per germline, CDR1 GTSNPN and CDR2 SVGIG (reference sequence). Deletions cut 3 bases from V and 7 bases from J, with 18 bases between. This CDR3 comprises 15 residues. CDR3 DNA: TGTGCCTGGAGAAGAGCGACCCGAAGAGGTGAAAAACTGTTTTTT. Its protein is CAWRRATRRGEKLFF.